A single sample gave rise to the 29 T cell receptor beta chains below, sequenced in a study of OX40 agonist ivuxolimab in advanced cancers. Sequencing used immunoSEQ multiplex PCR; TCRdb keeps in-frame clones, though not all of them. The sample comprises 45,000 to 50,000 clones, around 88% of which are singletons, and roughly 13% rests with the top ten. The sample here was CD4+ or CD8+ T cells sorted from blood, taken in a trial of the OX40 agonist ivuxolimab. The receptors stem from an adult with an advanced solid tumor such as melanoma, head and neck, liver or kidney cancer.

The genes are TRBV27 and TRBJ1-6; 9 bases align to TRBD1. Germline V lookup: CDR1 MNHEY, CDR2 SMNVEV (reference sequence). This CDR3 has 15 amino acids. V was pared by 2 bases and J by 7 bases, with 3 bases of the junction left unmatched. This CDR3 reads CASSLRQGGNSPLHF. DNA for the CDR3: TGTGCCAGCAGTTTAAGACAGGGGGGAAATTCACCCCTCCACTTT.

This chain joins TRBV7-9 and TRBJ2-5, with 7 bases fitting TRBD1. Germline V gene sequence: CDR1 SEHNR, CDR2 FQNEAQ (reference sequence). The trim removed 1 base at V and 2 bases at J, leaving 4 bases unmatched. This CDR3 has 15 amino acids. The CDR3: CASSLGDRNQETQYF. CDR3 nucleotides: TGTGCCAGCAGCTTAGGGGACAGAAATCAAGAGACCCAGTACTTC.

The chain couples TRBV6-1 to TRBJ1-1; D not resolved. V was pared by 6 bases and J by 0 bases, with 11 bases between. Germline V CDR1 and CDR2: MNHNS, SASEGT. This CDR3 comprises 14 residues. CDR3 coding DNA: TGTGCCAGCAGGGCAGACACTTTGAACACTGAAGCTTTCTTT. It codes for CASRADTLNTEAFF.

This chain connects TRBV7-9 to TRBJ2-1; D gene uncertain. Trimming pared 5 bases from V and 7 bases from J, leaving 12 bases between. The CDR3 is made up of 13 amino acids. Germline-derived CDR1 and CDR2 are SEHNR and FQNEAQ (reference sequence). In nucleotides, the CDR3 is TGTGCCAGCAGCCCGGACGGACCGAATGAGCAGTTCTTC. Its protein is CASSPDGPNEQFF.

The CDR3 nucleotides read TGTGCCAGCAGCCCAGGGGGCGGAATCAGCTCCTACGAGCAGTACTTC. It translates to CASSPGGGISSYEQYF. This rearrangement joins TRBV7-2 to TRBJ2-7; 8 bases are a match to TRBD1. This CDR3 has 16 residues. J gave up 0 bases and V 5 bases, and 9 bases lay outside the gene matches. CDR1 is SGHTA and CDR2 is FQGNSA in the germline V gene.

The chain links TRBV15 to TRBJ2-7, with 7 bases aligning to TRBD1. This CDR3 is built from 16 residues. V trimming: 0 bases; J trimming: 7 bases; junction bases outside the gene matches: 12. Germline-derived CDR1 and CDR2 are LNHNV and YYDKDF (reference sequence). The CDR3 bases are TGTGCCACCAGCAGAGATTCCAAAGGGACAGTTCTAGAGCAGTACTTC. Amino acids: CATSRDSKGTVLEQYF.

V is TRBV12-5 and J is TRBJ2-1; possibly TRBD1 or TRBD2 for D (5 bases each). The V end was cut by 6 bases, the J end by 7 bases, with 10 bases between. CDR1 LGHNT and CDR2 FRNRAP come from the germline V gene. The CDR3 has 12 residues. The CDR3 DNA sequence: TGTGCTAGTGGGCCGGGGACGAATGAGCAGTTCTTC. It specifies CASGPGTNEQFF.

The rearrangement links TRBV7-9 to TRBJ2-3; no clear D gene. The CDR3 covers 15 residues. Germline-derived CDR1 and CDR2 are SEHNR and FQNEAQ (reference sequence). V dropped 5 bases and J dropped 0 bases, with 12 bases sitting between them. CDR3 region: CASSRISSSTDTQYF. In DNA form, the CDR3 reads TGTGCCAGCAGCCGTATTAGTTCGAGCACAGATACGCAGTATTTT.

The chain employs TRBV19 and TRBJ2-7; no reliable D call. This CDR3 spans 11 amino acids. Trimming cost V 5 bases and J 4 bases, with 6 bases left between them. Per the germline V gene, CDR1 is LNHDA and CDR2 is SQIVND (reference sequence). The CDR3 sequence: CASSSRYEQYF. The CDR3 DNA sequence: TGTGCCAGTAGTTCCCGATACGAGCAGTACTTC.

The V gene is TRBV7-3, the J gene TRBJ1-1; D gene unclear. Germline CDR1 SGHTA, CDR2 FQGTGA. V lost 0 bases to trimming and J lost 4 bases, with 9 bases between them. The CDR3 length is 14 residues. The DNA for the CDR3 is TGTGCCAGCAGCTTAACTGGAAGAGGCACTGAAGCTTTCTTT. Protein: CASSLTGRGTEAFF.

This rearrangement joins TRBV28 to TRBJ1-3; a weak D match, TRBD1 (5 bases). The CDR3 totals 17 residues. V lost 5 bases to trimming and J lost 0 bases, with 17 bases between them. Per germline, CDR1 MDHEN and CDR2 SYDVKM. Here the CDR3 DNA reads TGTGCCAGCAGTCCGCCCGGGGGAGGGGCCTCTGGAAACACCATATATTTT. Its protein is CASSPPGGGASGNTIYF.

The CDR3 DNA reads TGTGCCAGCAGCGTAGTTCAGGGGGAGGCTGATACGCAGTATTTT. This codes for CASSVVQGEADTQYF. The V call is TRBV9, the J call TRBJ2-3, with TRBD1 as a possible D gene (7 bases). The germline gives CDR1 SGDLS, CDR2 YYNGEE. The length of the CDR3 is 15 residues. Trimming shortened V by 0 bases and J by 6 bases, and 14 bases separated the two germline ends.

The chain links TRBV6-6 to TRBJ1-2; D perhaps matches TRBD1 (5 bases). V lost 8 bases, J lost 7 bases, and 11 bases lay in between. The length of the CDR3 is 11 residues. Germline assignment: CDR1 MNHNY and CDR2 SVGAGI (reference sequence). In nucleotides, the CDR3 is TGTGCCAGCTTCGCAGGGTTTGGCTACACCTTC. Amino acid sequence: CASFAGFGYTF.

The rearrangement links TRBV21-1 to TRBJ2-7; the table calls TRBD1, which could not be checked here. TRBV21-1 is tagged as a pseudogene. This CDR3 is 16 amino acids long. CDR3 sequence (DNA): TGTGCCAGCAGCAAAGGGGACAGGTTTAGCTCCTACGAGCAGTACTTC. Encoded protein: CASSKGDRFSSYEQYF.

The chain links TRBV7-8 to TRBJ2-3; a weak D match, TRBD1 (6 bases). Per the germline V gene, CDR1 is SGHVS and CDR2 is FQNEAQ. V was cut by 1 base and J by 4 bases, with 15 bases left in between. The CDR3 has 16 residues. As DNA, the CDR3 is TGTGCCAGCAGCTTAGGGGTAGTGGCAGGGGCAGATACGCAGTATTTT. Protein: CASSLGVVAGADTQYF.

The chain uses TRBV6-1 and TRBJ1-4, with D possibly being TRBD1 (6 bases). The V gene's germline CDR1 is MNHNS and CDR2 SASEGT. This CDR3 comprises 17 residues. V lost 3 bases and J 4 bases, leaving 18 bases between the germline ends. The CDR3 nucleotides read TGTGCCAGCAGTGATCTGGGCCGGGGACACTTTAATGAAAAACTGTTTTTT. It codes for CASSDLGRGHFNEKLFF.

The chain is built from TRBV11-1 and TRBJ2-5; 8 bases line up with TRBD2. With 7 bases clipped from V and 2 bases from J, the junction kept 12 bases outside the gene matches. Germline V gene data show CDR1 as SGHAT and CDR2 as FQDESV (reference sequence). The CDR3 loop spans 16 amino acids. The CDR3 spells CASMTGTRGSQETQYF. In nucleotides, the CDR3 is TGTGCCAGCATGACGGGGACTAGAGGGTCTCAAGAGACCCAGTACTTC.

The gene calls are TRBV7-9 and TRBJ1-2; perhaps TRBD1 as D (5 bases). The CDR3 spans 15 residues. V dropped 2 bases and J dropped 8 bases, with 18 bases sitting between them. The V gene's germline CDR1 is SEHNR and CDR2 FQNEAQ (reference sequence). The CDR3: CASSLLAGPEGGYTF. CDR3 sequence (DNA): TGTGCCAGCAGCTTACTTGCGGGACCCGAGGGGGGCTACACCTTC. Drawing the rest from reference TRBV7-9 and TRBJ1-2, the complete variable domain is DTGVSQNPRHKITKRGQNVTFRCDPISEHNRLYWYRQTLGQGPEFLTYFQNEAQLEKSRLLSDRFSAERPKGSFSTLEIQRTEQGDSAMYLCASSLLAGPEGGYTFGSGTRLTVV.

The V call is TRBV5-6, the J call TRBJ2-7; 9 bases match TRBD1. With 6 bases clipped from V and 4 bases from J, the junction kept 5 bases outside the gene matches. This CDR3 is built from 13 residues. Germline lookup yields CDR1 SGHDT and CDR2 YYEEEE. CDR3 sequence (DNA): TGTGCCAGCAATCCTGACAGGGGGTACGAGCAGTACTTC. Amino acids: CASNPDRGYEQYF.

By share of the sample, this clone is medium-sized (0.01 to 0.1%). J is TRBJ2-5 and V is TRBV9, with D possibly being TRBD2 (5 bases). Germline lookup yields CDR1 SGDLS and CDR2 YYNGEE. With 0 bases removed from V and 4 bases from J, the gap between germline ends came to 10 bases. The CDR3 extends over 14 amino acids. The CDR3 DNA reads TGTGCCAGCAGCGTAGGGATGGCGGGAGAGACCCAGTACTTC. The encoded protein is CASSVGMAGETQYF.

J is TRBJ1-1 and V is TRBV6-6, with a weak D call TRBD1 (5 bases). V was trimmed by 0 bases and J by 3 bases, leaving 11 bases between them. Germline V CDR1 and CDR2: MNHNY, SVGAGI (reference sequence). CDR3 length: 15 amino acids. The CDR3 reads CASSYSPGRDTEAFF. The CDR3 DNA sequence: TGTGCCAGCAGTTACTCGCCAGGGCGGGACACTGAAGCTTTCTTT.

The CDR3 nucleotides are TGTGCCAGCAGTGACCCAGAGAGGCAGGGCTCCTACGAGCAGTACTTC. Protein: CASSDPERQGSYEQYF. The chain joins TRBV25-1 to TRBJ2-5; D is perhaps TRBD1 (5 bases). The J call may be in error: the DNA end matches TRBJ2-7 better. The germline V gene has CDR1 MGHDK and CDR2 SYGVNS. The CDR3 is made up of 16 amino acids.

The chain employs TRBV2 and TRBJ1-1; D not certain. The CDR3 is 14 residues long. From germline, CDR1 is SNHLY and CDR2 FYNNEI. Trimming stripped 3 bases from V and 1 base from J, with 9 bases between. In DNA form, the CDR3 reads TGTGCCAGCAGTGACCTACAGTCGAACACTGAAGCTTTCTTT. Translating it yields CASSDLQSNTEAFF.

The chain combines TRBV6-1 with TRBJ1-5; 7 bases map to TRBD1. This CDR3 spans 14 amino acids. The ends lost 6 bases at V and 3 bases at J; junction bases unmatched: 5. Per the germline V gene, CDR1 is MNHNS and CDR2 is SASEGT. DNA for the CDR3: TGTGCCAGCAGGTGGACAGGATTCAATCAGCCCCAGCATTTT. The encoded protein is CASRWTGFNQPQHF.

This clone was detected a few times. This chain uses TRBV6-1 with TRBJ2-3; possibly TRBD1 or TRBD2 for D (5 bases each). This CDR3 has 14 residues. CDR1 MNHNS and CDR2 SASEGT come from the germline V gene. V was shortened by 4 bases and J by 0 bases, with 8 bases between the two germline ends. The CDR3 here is CASSVRGSTDTQYF. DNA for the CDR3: TGTGCCAGCAGTGTGAGGGGAAGCACAGATACGCAGTATTTT.

CDR3 loop: CASSLDRAAYGYTF. CDR3 sequence (DNA): TGTGCCAGCAGCCTGGACAGGGCCGCCTATGGCTACACCTTC. V usage is TRBV6-1 and J usage is TRBJ1-2; 8 nucleotides agree with TRBD1. The J segment lost 4 bases and the V segment lost 6 bases, leaving 7 bases of the junction unmatched. Germline CDR1 MNHNS, CDR2 SASEGT. This CDR3 is built from 14 residues.

CDR3 loop: CASSPSITGELFF. CDR3 in DNA: TGTGCCAGCAGTCCCTCGATCACCGGGGAGCTGTTTTTT. The rearrangement uses TRBV6-8 and TRBJ2-2; the D is unclear. Per the germline V gene, CDR1 is MNHGY and CDR2 is SAAAGT. CDR3 length: 13 amino acids. Trimming pared 5 bases from V and 4 bases from J, leaving 8 bases between.

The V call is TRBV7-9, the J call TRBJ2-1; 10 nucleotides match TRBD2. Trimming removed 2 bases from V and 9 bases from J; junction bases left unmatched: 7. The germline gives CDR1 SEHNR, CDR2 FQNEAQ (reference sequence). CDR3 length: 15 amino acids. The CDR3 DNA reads TGTGCCAGCAGCTTATTGTCTAGCGGGAGCAGTGAGCAGTTCTTC. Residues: CASSLLSSGSSEQFF.

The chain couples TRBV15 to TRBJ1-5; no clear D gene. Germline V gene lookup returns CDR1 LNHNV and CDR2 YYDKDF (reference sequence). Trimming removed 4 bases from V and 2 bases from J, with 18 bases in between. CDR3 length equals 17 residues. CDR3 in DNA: TGTGCCACCAGCACTCCGGGCCTGCCTCGGGGCAATCAGCCCCAGCATTTT. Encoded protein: CATSTPGLPRGNQPQHF.